The T cell receptor (beta chain) under discussion was sequenced for a study of patients and donors after allogeneic stem cell transplantation. TCRdb called the RT-PCR reads again in MiXCR, with one record for every CDR3 protein. Of a few hundred thousand distinct CDR3 sequences listed, roughly 38% are singletons. Germline V lookup: CDR1 SGHAT, CDR2 FQNNGV. V gave up 5 bases and J gave up 2 bases; unmatched junction bases: 6. The CDR3 length is 15 residues. The specimen was blood, either unsorted or a sorted T cell fraction (not recorded which). This sequence was found in a human donor who was either an allogeneic HSCT recipient or a stem cell or donor lymphocyte infusion donor (not recorded which). It is not recorded whose cells these are; they may come from a transplant donor. The gene calls are TRBV11-2 and TRBJ1-5; TRBD1 matches at 7 bases. CDR3 sequence: CASSPTDRGNQPQHF. In DNA form, the CDR3 reads TGTGCCAGCAGCCCCACTGACAGGGGCAATCAGCCCCAGCATTTT.